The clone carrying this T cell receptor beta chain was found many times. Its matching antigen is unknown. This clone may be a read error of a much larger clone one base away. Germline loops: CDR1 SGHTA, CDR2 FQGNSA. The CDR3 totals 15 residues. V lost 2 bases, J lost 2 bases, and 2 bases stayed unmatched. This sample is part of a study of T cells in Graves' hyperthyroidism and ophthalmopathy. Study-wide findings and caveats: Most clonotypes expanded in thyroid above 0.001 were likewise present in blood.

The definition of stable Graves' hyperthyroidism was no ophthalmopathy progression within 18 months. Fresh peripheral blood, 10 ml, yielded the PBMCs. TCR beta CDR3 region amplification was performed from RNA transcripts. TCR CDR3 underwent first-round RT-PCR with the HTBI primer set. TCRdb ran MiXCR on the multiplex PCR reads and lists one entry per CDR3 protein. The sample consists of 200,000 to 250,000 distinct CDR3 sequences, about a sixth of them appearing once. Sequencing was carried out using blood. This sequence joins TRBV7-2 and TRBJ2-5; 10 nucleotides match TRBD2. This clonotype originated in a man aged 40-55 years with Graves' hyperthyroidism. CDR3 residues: CASSLLAGVQETQYF. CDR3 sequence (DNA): TGTGCCAGCAGCTTACTAGCGGGGGTACAAGAGACCCAGTACTTC.